This entry describes one T cell receptor (beta chain). Its specificity is not known. At a few hundred thousand cells each, triplicate sorts were carried out for each CD8+ T cell subset. Naive CD8+ T lymphocytes were specified as CD45RO-CCR7+CD27+CD95-. This sample is drawn from a study of CXCR3-negative and CXCR3-positive naive CD8 T cells. Study background: Summed over all libraries, TRB reads came to about 140 million, with about 1.5 +/- 0.3 million per library.

The authors made the TRB cDNA libraries by 5' RACE using UMI labels. TCRdb re-called the 5' RACE reads and shows each CDR3 protein once, DNA omitted. The sample's table shows 100,000 to 150,000 distinct CDR3 sequences. Study-level findings and limits: Greater hydrophobicity was found in TRB CDR3s of CXCR3-positive naive cells than of CXCR3-negative naive cells.

The TCR comes from a human donor in good health. Some clones in this sample may be carry-over from other donors' samples. The material sequenced was naive CXCR3+ CD8+ T cells from blood. The subset: CD45RO-CCR7+CD27+CD95- naive CD8+ T cells expressing CXCR3 (TNR3+).

CDR3 loop: CASRMGLAGGWGGETQYF. The chain carries TRBV12-3 or TRBV12-4 and TRBJ2-5; TCRdb gives TRBD2 as the D gene, but with no DNA this cannot be confirmed. This CDR3 is 18 amino acids long.